The T cell receptor beta chain described here comes from a study of cytomegalovirus exposure and HLA in healthy donors. Vbeta (60) and Jbeta (13) primers were used in the PCR. TCRdb's table, derived via immunoSEQ multiplex PCR, lists solely in-frame clones and lacks some. Here the sample spans around 150,000 clones, approximately 82% being singletons. With 3 bases removed from V and 7 bases from J, the gap between germline ends came to 10 bases. Germline V gene data show CDR1 as MDHEN and CDR2 as SYDVKM. The CDR3 length is 14 residues. Study-level results: Reportedly, TCR beta sequences accurately predicted HLA-A and HLA-B alleles in most subjects. In a later analysis, at a false discovery rate of 0.05, roughly 17,000 TCR beta sequences matched HLA alleles. Upon later analysis, HLA-associated TCR beta chains proved more clonally expanded than other, equally common chains. In an earlier analysis, most TCR beta V segments were productive about 87% or about 30% of the time.

To note about this clone: Its antigen is undetermined.

Sequences were obtained from PBMCs. This TCR was recovered from a male donor in good health and CMV-seronegative. The rearrangement links TRBV28 to TRBJ1-6, with D tentatively TRBD1 (5 bases). DNA of the CDR3: TGTGCCAGCAGTTTGGGGCAGGACAATTCACCCCTCCACTTT. Translation: CASSLGQDNSPLHF. The complete variable domain, with remaining parts taken from reference TRBV28 and TRBJ1-6, reads DVKVTQSSRYLVKRTGEKVFLECVQDMDHENMFWYRQDPGLGLRLIYFSYDVKMKEKGDIPEGYSVSREKKERFSLILESASTNQTSMYLCASSLGQDNSPLHFGNGTRLTVT.